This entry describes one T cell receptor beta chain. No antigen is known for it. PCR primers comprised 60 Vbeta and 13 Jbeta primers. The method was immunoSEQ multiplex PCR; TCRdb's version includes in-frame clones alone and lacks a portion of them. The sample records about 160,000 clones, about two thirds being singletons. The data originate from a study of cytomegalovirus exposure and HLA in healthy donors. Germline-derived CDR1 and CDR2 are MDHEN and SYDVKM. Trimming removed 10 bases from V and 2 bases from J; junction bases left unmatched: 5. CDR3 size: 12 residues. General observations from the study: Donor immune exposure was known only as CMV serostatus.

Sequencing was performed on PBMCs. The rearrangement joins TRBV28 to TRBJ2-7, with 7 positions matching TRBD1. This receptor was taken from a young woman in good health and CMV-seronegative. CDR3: CATSGTAYEQYF. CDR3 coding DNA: TGTGCCACCTCCGGGACAGCCTACGAGCAGTACTTC.